This T cell receptor beta chain was recovered during a study of long-term antiretroviral therapy in people with HIV. Study overall: First collections came about a decade before the 2015 immediate-ART recommendation.

Runs used v3.0 of the immunoSEQ assay and were done at survey level. The protocol was immunoSEQ multiplex PCR, while the TCRdb copy is restricted to in-frame clones and leaves out a portion. The data show nearly 50,000 clones, roughly 80% seen once. This clone was recorded a few times. The CDR3 totals 14 residues. Germline-derived CDR1 and CDR2 are LGHNA and YNFKEQ. Trimming stripped 4 bases from V and 0 bases from J, with 9 bases between. The sample consisted of unsorted PBMCs, taken 0.8 years after starting antiretroviral therapy. The chain is built from TRBV4-2 and TRBJ1-2; D remains unclear. This sequence originates from a woman between 18 and 29 years old with HIV. The CDR3 region is CASSPDTSNYGYTF. The CDR3 coding sequence is TGTGCCAGCAGCCCTGACACCTCTAACTATGGCTACACCTTC.